The source of this TCR beta chain is a study of cytomegalovirus exposure and HLA in healthy donors. V was clipped by 4 bases and J by 6 bases; unmatched bases: 16. CDR3 length: 16 amino acids. Germline V gives CDR1 SGHNT, CDR2 YYREEE (reference sequence). PCR involved 60 Vbeta and 13 Jbeta primers. TCRdb's table, derived via immunoSEQ multiplex PCR, lists solely in-frame clones and lacks some. This sample has some 98,000 clones, with more than 60% found just once. The chain joins TRBV5-4 to TRBJ2-7; 7 bases agree with TRBD1. This receptor was obtained from a man aged 50-60 years in good health and CMV-seronegative. Material: PBMCs. As DNA, the CDR3 is TGTGCCAGCAGCCCCAAAATTGAAACAGGGGAAATCGAGCAGTACTTC. This translates into CASSPKIETGEIEQYF. The full variable domain, with the rest looked up from reference TRBV5-4 and TRBJ2-7, is ETGVTQSPTHLIKTRGQQVTLRCSSQSGHNTVSWYQQALGQGPQFIFQYYREEENGRGNFPPRFSGLQFPNYSSELNVNALELDDSALYLCASSPKIETGEIEQYFGPGTRLTVT.